What follows is one T cell receptor (beta chain) and its context. This clone was observed a handful of times. No cognate antigen has been identified for it. There are no base qualities to consult, and no much larger clone falls within one base. Repertoires were sampled repeatedly over the course of chemoradiotherapy so that clonal expansion in the tumor microenvironment could be followed. This sample stems from a study of chemoradiotherapy in HPV16-positive cancers (dated by TCRdb to between 2021 and 2024). Notes on the research overall: Candidate HPV-specific T-cell clones and common TCR motifs were defined by functional T-cell assays performed on cells from two HPV16-positive patients. The candidate HPV-specific TCRs and motifs were then tracked in TCR repertoires from over 80 patients with HPV-related cancers. The study set out to ask whether T-cell immunity against the HPV oncoproteins E6 and E7 changes over the course of chemoradiotherapy and whether that immunity affects survival. Study-wide findings and limitations: Expansion of candidate HPV-specific clones and E7-related TCR motifs was observed in the tumor microenvironment during treatment, whereas no such expansion was observed for non-HPV-specific T cells. Only two HPV16-positive patients were used to derive the functional definition of HPV-specific T cells, and the survival association was reported for HPV16-positive patients. In HPV16-positive patients, expansion of HPV-responsive T cells during chemoradiotherapy was associated with improved recurrence-free survival.

Libraries were made using the immunoSEQ multiplex PCR assay. TCRdb obtained this table from immuneACCESS and retained in-frame rearrangements with V and J assigned. These tables miss some clones; where compared with another copy, unresolved V genes account for less than half of the shortfall, and the remainder is unexplained. This sample is represented by about 22,000 clones; around 75% of them were singletons. In total, the top ten clones hold around 2.6% of the sample. V lost 2 bases and J lost 5 bases; the stretch between them is 7 bases long. The CDR3 starts with the cysteine, ends with the phenylalanine, and has 13 residues. Only CDR3 DNA remains: 39 bases, in frame from the first base. The germline V gene provides CDR1 SGHNT and CDR2 YENEEA.

This TCR came from a human donor with HPV-associated anogenital cancer. This specimen was acquired from a patient who underwent chemoradiotherapy. This chain is built from TRBV11-3 and TRBJ1-5; a confident D gene designation cannot be given. The DNA sequence is as follows: TGTGCCAGCAGCTTATTCGGGGATCAGCCCCAGCATTTT. Translated, this is CASSLFGDQPQHF. The CDR3 plus the reference TRBV11-3 and TRBJ1-5 genes for the other parts give the full variable domain: EAGVVQSPRYKIIEKKQPVAFWCNPISGHNTLYWYLQNLGQGPELLIRYENEEAVDDSQLPKDRFSAERLKGVDSTLKIQPAELGDSAVYLCASSLFGDQPQHFGDGTRLSIL.